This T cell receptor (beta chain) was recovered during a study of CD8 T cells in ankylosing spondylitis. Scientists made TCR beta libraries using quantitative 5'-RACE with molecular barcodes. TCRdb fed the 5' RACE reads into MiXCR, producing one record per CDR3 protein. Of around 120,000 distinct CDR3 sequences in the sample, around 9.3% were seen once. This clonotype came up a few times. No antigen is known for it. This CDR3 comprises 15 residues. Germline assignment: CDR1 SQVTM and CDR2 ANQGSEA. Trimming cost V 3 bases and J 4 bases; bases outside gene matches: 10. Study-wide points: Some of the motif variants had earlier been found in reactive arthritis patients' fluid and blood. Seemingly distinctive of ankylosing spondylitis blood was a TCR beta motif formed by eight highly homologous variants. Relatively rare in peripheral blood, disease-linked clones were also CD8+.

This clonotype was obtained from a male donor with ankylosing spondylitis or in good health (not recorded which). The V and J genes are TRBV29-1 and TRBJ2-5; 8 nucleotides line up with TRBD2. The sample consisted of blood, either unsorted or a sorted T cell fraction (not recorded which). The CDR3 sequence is CSVDSGGRTGETQYF. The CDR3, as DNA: TGCAGCGTTGATTCTGGCGGGAGGACGGGAGAGACCCAGTACTTC.